A single sample is the source of the 13 T cell receptor beta chains below, sequenced in a study of cytomegalovirus exposure and HLA in healthy donors. This PCR relied on a set of 60 Vbeta primers and 13 Jbeta primers. The protocol was immunoSEQ multiplex PCR, while the TCRdb copy is restricted to in-frame clones and leaves out a portion. The sample shows about 180,000 clones, more than 70% of them seen only once. The sequencing input was PBMCs. These receptors all stem from a man in his thirties or forties in good health and CMV-seronegative.

V and J are TRBV4-3 and TRBJ1-5; D may be TRBD1 (6 bases). Trimming removed 4 bases at V and 0 bases at J, with 13 bases between. Germline V gene sequence: CDR1 LGHNA, CDR2 YSLEER. The CDR3 has 16 amino acids. The CDR3 DNA reads as TGCGCCAGCAGCCCCAAGACAGGAGGTAGCAATCAGCCCCAGCATTTT. This encodes CASSPKTGGSNQPQHF.

The chain's CDR3 is CALGPSGVGELFF. The CDR3 region has the DNA TGTGCCTTGGGCCCTAGCGGGGTAGGGGAGCTGTTTTTT. The chain links TRBV2 to TRBJ2-2; 9 positions match TRBD2. CDR1 is SNHLY, CDR2 FYNNEI, per germline. The CDR3 totals 13 residues. V dropped 11 bases and J dropped 8; count of bases not matched to a gene: 9. The full variable domain, its missing parts supplied by reference TRBV2 and TRBJ2-2, is EPEVTQTPSHQVTQMGQEVILRCVPISNHLYFYWYRQILGQKVEFLVSFYNNEISEKSEIFDDQFSVERPDGSNFTLKIRSTKLEDSAMYFCALGPSGVGELFFGEGSRLTVL.

The chain couples TRBV6-6 to TRBJ1-6; D is perhaps TRBD1 (6 bases). Trimming left V 1 base short and J 7 bases short, with 8 bases between. CDR1 MNHNY and CDR2 SVGAGI come from the germline V gene (reference sequence). The CDR3 extends over 14 amino acids. CDR3 sequence reads: CASSYWDKNSPLHF. The DNA of the CDR3 is TGTGCCAGCAGTTACTGGGACAAGAATTCACCCCTCCACTTT.

The rearrangement links TRBV6-6 to TRBJ2-7; 8 bases align to TRBD1. The CDR3 contains 16 residues. Germline loops: CDR1 MNHNY, CDR2 SVGAGI (reference sequence). J gave up 3 bases and V 0 bases, and 7 bases lay outside the gene matches. In nucleotides, the CDR3 is TGTGCCAGCAGTTACTCTAGGCAGGGGGCTTTCTACGAGCAGTACTTC. This codes for CASSYSRQGAFYEQYF.

The gene calls are TRBV25-1 and TRBJ1-2; the D gene is possibly TRBD1 (6 bases). The CDR3 has 15 residues. V was cut by 5 bases and J by 0 bases, with 13 bases left in between. Germline lookup yields CDR1 MGHDK and CDR2 SYGVNS. CDR3 sequence reads: CASSQRQATNYGYTF. In DNA, the CDR3 is TGTGCCAGCAGTCAACGACAGGCCACTAACTATGGCTACACCTTC.

J is TRBJ1-1 and V is TRBV29-1; 12 nucleotides agree with TRBD1. V was pared by 6 bases and J by 7 bases, with 6 bases of the junction left unmatched. The CDR3 has 13 residues. Looked up from germline, CDR1 is SQVTM and CDR2 is ANQGSEA. DNA of the CDR3: TGCAGCGTAGGGACAGGGGGCAGGGGTGAAGCTTTCTTT. This translates into CSVGTGGRGEAFF.

The V and J genes are TRBV11-2 and TRBJ2-5; a possible D gene is TRBD2 (5 bases). Germline assignment: CDR1 SGHAT and CDR2 FQNNGV. Trimming took 3 bases from V and 5 from J, leaving 10 bases between them. The CDR3 is 13 amino acids. The CDR3 DNA is TGTGCCAGCAGCTTTTCGGGGTCCGAGACCCAGTACTTC. It translates to CASSFSGSETQYF. Filled out from reference TRBV11-2 and TRBJ2-5, the complete variable domain reads EAGVAQSPRYKIIEKRQSVAFWCNPISGHATLYWYQQILGQGPKLLIQFQNNGVVDDSQLPKDRFSAERLKGVDSTLKIQPAKLEDSAVYLCASSFSGSETQYFGPGTRLLVL.

J is TRBJ1-6 and V is TRBV4-1; D is unclear. V lost 1 base and J lost 3, with 7 bases in between. The CDR3 loop spans 15 amino acids. In germline, CDR1 is MGHRA, CDR2 YSYEKL. The CDR3 DNA reads TGCGCCAGCAGCCAAGTCAGAAACTATAATTCACCCCTCCACTTT. This gives the protein CASSQVRNYNSPLHF.

This clone occurred a few times. The rearrangement joins TRBV5-1 to TRBJ1-4, with TRBD1 matching 8 bases. Looked up from germline, CDR1 is SGHRS and CDR2 is YFSETQ. Trimming removed 4 bases from V and 5 bases from J; junction bases left unmatched: 7. The CDR3 has 15 amino acids. In DNA form, the CDR3 reads TGCGCCAGCAGCGGGGACAGGTTGGGAAATGAAAAACTGTTTTTT. Amino acids: CASSGDRLGNEKLFF. Variable domain in full (rest from reference TRBV5-1 and TRBJ1-4): KAGVTQTPRYLIKTRGQQVTLSCSPISGHRSVSWYQQTPGQGLQFLFEYFSETQRNKGNFPGRFSGRQFSNSRSEMNVSTLELGDSALYLCASSGDRLGNEKLFFGSGTQLSVL.

V is TRBV5-1 and J is TRBJ1-2, with 8 bases that match TRBD1. This CDR3 comprises 16 residues. The J segment lost 1 base and the V segment lost 4 bases, leaving 9 bases of the junction unmatched. Per the germline V gene, CDR1 is SGHRS and CDR2 is YFSETQ. CDR3: CASSARDRSNNYGYTF. The DNA of the CDR3 is TGCGCCAGCAGCGCCCGGGACAGGAGTAATAACTATGGCTACACCTTC.

The chain joins TRBV30 to TRBJ2-7, with 11 nucleotides matching TRBD2. V trimming: 5 bases; J trimming: 6 bases; junction bases outside the gene matches: 6. Germline CDR1 GTSNPN, CDR2 SVGIG (reference sequence). This CDR3 is built from 13 residues. CDR3: CAWASGRLGEQYF. The CDR3 DNA is TGTGCCTGGGCTAGCGGGAGGTTAGGCGAGCAGTACTTC.

This chain links TRBV9 with TRBJ2-5; the match to TRBD2 covers 13 bases. Germline CDR1 and CDR2: SGDLS and YYNGEE. With 4 bases clipped from V and 0 bases from J, the junction kept 3 bases outside the gene matches. This CDR3 spans 16 amino acids. The CDR3 coding sequence is TGTGCCAGCAGCATGACTAGCGGGAGGTACCAAGAGACCCAGTACTTC. It is translated as CASSMTSGRYQETQYF.

The J gene is TRBJ1-4, the V gene TRBV18, with 11 bases identical to TRBD1. The V segment lost 5 bases and the J segment 6 bases; nucleotides outside the gene matches: 2. From germline, CDR1 is KGHSH and CDR2 LQKENI. CDR3 length: 14 amino acids. The CDR3 sequence: CASSRDRGDEKLFF. Written as DNA, the CDR3 is TGTGCCAGCTCAAGGGACAGGGGGGATGAAAAACTGTTTTTT.